This T cell receptor (beta chain) was sequenced during a study of blood T cell repertoires in COVID-19. V was clipped by 2 bases and J by 3 bases, with 13 bases between them. CDR1 is SGHAT, CDR2 FQNNGV, per germline. The CDR3 loop spans 15 amino acids. Method: immunoSEQ multiplex PCR; TCRdb's copy keeps in-frame clones and lacks some. The repertoire holds 160,000 or so clones, approximately 81% seen once, with roughly 8.6% in the top ten. V is TRBV11-2 and J is TRBJ1-1, with a tentative D call TRBD1 (6 bases). The sample taken for sequencing was PBMCs or T cells enriched from blood (not recorded which). The source of this sequence is a woman aged 45-65 years who had recovered from COVID-19. The CDR3 nucleotides are TGTGCCAGCAGCTTATTACAGGGCCCATACACTGAAGCTTTCTTT. It is translated as CASSLLQGPYTEAFF.